Given below is one T cell receptor beta chain in context. CDR3 length: 13 amino acids. V was cut by 0 bases and J by 4 bases, with 7 bases left in between. From germline, CDR1 is MNHEY and CDR2 SVGAGI. Each cDNA molecule carried a unique molecular identifier. Via MiXCR, TCRdb re-called the 5' RACE reads, giving one row per CDR3 protein. The sample gives 98,000 or so distinct CDR3 sequences, about 11% of which show up once; approximately 5.4% is in the top ten. This sample was included in a study of early T cells in non-severe SARS-CoV-2 infection. Sequencing input: whole blood. This chain links TRBV6-5 with TRBJ2-7, with a possible D match to TRBD2 (5 bases). The receptor was derived from an adult who was a healthcare worker with PCR-confirmed SARS-CoV-2 infection or an uninfected control (not recorded which). The CDR3 sequence is CASSYSTGYEQYF. CDR3 DNA sequence: TGTGCCAGCAGTTACTCGACGGGATACGAGCAGTACTTC.